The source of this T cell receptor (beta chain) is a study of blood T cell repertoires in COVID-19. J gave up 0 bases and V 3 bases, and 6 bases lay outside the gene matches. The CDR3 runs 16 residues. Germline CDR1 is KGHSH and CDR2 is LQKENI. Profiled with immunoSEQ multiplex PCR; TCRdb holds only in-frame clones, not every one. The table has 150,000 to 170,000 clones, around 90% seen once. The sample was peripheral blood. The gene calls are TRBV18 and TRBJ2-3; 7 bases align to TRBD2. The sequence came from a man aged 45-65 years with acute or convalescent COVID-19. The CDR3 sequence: CASSPFWGGSTDTQYF. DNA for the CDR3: TGTGCCAGCTCACCGTTCTGGGGGGGGAGCACAGATACGCAGTATTTT.